This record covers a single T cell receptor beta chain. The use of a sample-barcoded 5' primer and a J-beta primer mix characterized a second PCR of about 6 to 11 cycles. TCRdb recomputed calls from the 5' RACE reads with MiXCR, one row per CDR3 protein. The repertoire holds some 290,000 distinct CDR3 sequences, with 27% as singletons. This entry comes from a study of blood T cells in healthy people across ages. The specimen sequenced was blood. The clonotype comes from a woman in her seventies in good health.

CDR3 nucleotides: TGTGCCAGTAGTATTACCCCCCCTTTTTCCTACGAGCAGTACTTC. Translation gives CASSITPPFSYEQYF. The J gene is TRBJ2-7, the V gene TRBV19, with D unclear. The V end lost 3 bases, the J end lost 1 base, and 13 bases lay between the germline ends. CDR1 LNHDA and CDR2 SQIVND come from the germline V gene (reference sequence). This CDR3 has 15 amino acids.